Listed below are T cell receptor beta chains from one sample, sequenced in a study of shared clonotypes between healthy human individuals. Clones were read by immunoSEQ multiplex PCR, and TCRdb kept only the in-frame ones, dropping some. Of about 2.2 million clones listed, around 93% are singletons. The source material was naive CD8+ T cells from PBMCs. All receptors derive from a man younger than 35 in good health. Some clones in this sample may be carry-over from other donors' samples. The CDR3 runs from the conserved cysteine through the conserved F or W. A D gene is named only where the DNA matches it firmly. For some rows the clone size is stated as once, few or many, or as a class when expanded; others skip it.

D	size	V	J	DNA	CDR3
TRBD2	NA	TRBV7-6	TRBJ2-1	TGTGCCAGCAGCTTAGGTAGCGGGAGCTCTGAGCAGTTCTTC	CASSLGSGSSEQFF
NA	NA	TRBV6-1	TRBJ2-7	TGTGCCAGCTTACGCGGGACAGACTACGAGCAGTACTTC	CASLRGTDYEQYF
NA	NA	TRBV6-6	TRBJ1-6	TGTGCCAGCAGTTACTCACAGGGTGGGAATTCACCCCTCCACTTT	CASSYSQGGNSPLHF
NA	NA	TRBV28	TRBJ1-5	TGTGCCAGCAGCCTTAGATCGGCACCATATCAGCCCCAGCATTTT	CASSLRSAPYQPQHF
NA	once	TRBV29-1	TRBJ1-4	TGCAGCGTCAAACTCGATGATCCGGACGGATTTGCAACTAATGAAAAACTGTTTTTT	CSVKLDDPDGFATNEKLFF
NA	NA	TRBV7-9	TRBJ1-2	TGTGCCAGCAGCTTAGCGGTCGCTACTTGGGATGGCTACACCTTC	CASSLAVATWDGYTF
NA	NA	TRBV28	TRBJ1-1	TGTGCCAGCAGTTTCGGTGGCACTGAAGCTTTCTTT	CASSFGGTEAFF
NA	NA	TRBV5-6	TRBJ2-2	TGTGCCAGCAGCAATGCTCGTGGTCCCACCGGGGAGCTGTTTTTT	CASSNARGPTGELFF
NA	NA	TRBV4-1	TRBJ2-7	TGCGCCAGCAGCCCAGGGCTTCCTCCGCTGTACGAGCAGTACTTC	CASSPGLPPLYEQYF
NA	NA	TRBV6-5	TRBJ1-1	TGTGCCAGCAGCTTACGGGGCTACATGAACACTGAAGCTTTCTTT	CASSLRGYMNTEAFF
TRBD1	NA	TRBV7-9	TRBJ1-2	TGTGCCTCATATCACCAGGGGGAGGCTGGCTACACCTTC	CASYHQGEAGYTF
NA	NA	TRBV7-9	TRBJ1-2	TGTGCCAGCAGCCCCTTTGTACGAGGGAACTATGGCTACACCTTC	CASSPFVRGNYGYTF
TRBD2	few	TRBV29-1	TRBJ2-1	TGCAGCGTTGTTTTGGGAGGGCCAGGCAATGAGCAGTTCTTC	CSVVLGGPGNEQFF
NA	NA	TRBV7-8	TRBJ2-1	TGTGCCAGCAGCTTAGCGCCCGCTCAGGAGCAGTTCTTC	CASSLAPAQEQFF
TRBD1	NA	TRBV7-9	TRBJ2-1	TGTGCCAGCAGACCCACAGGGGGGTCCTACAATGAGCAGTTCTTC	CASRPTGGSYNEQFF
TRBD2	NA	TRBV5-4	TRBJ2-7	TGTGCCAGCAGGGGAGGGAACGAGCAGTACTTC	CASRGGNEQYF
NA	NA	TRBV9	TRBJ2-1	TGTGCCAGCAGCGTAGAAGGTGTTGAGCAGTTCTTC	CASSVEGVEQFF
TRBD2	NA	TRBV7-9	TRBJ2-7	TGTGCCAGCAGCTGGGTCACGGTAGCGGGCCACTACGAGCAGTACTTC	CASSWVTVAGHYEQYF
NA	NA	TRBV6-1	TRBJ2-7	TGTGCCAGCACCCCCGGGGTCGTCTACGAGCAGTACTTC	CASTPGVVYEQYF
NA	NA	TRBV27	TRBJ2-1	TGTGCCAGCAGCTTGACAGGCCTCAATACCTACAATGAGCAGTTCTTC	CASSLTGLNTYNEQFF
NA	NA	TRBV27	TRBJ2-7	TGTGCCAGCTATGCGGCCCCCTCGGGAGAGCAGTACTTC	CASYAAPSGEQYF
NA	NA	TRBV30	TRBJ1-3	TGTGCCTGGAGTGTTACAGGGTGGAGAGGAAACACCATATATTTT	CAWSVTGWRGNTIYF
TRBD1	once	TRBV28	TRBJ2-7	TGTGCCAGCTTTCCGGGACAGGGCCATTACGAGCAGTACTTC	CASFPGQGHYEQYF
NA	NA	TRBV28	TRBJ1-5	TGTGCCAGCAGTTTAGCAGGGAGTCAGCCCCAGCATTTT	CASSLAGSQPQHF
TRBD1	NA	TRBV4-1	TRBJ1-5	TGCGCCAGCAGCCAAAGACAGGGGCCCAATCAGCCCCAGCATTTT	CASSQRQGPNQPQHF
TRBD1	NA	TRBV9	TRBJ2-6	TGTGCCAGCAGGAACTCGGGACAGGGAGACTCTGGGGCCAACGTCCTGACTTTC	CASRNSGQGDSGANVLTF
NA	NA	TRBV27	TRBJ2-3	TGTGCCAGCAGTGATTACCCTTGGGATACGCAGTATTTT	CASSDYPWDTQYF
NA	once	TRBV2	TRBJ2-1	TGTGCCAGCAGTGAAGCGCCTTACAATGAGCAGTTCTTC	CASSEAPYNEQFF
NA	once	TRBV27	TRBJ2-2	TGTGCCAGCGGAGAGAGGGGGAACACCGGGGAGCTGTTTTTT	CASGERGNTGELFF
NA	few	TRBV7-9	TRBJ1-1	TGTGCCAGCAGCTTAGCCCCGGGGAGGGACACTGAAGCTTTCTTT	CASSLAPGRDTEAFF
TRBD1	NA	TRBV9	TRBJ2-3	TGTGCCAGCAGCCTCCCTGTGAGGGGGCGCATGACAGATACGCAGTATTTT	CASSLPVRGRMTDTQYF
TRBD2	NA	TRBV11-2	TRBJ2-7	TGTGCCAGCAGCGATAGCGGGAGGCGGAGCTCCTACGAGCAGTACTTC	CASSDSGRRSSYEQYF
NA	NA	TRBV13	TRBJ1-2	TGTGCCAGCAGCCTAAGAACAGGGAACTATGGCTACACCTTC	CASSLRTGNYGYTF
TRBD1	NA	TRBV7-8	TRBJ1-2	TGTGCCAGCAGCTTGACAGGGGCTAACTATGGCTACACCTTC	CASSLTGANYGYTF
NA	NA	TRBV2	TRBJ1-3	TGTGCCAGCAGTGATTCCAGGCATGAAGGTGGTGGAAACACCATATATTTT	CASSDSRHEGGGNTIYF
NA	NA	TRBV7-9	TRBJ2-1	TGTGCCAGCAGCTCCCCGCAGAAGGCGCTTCACAATGAGCAGTTCTTC	CASSSPQKALHNEQFF
TRBD1	NA	TRBV5-8	TRBJ2-7	TGTGCCAGCAGCTTGCGGGACAGCCTCGAGCAGTACTTC	CASSLRDSLEQYF
NA	NA	TRBV4-1	TRBJ2-2	TGCGTCAGCAGCCAAGACCCGCTGCCCGGGCTAGCGACCGTAGGTTACACCGGGGAGCTGTTTTTT	CVSSQDPLPGLATVGYTGELFF
TRBD1	NA	TRBV6-5	TRBJ2-5	TGTGCCAGCAGCTCCCCAGGGGGATCCCAAGAGACCCAGTACTTC	CASSSPGGSQETQYF
NA	NA	TRBV4-3	TRBJ2-5	TGCGCCAGCAGCCAAGTAGTTAGCGGAGAAGAGACCCAGTACTTC	CASSQVVSGEETQYF
TRBD1	NA	TRBV5-6	TRBJ1-1	TGTGCCAGCAGCTTGGGTGGGACAGGAATGAACACTGAAGCTTTCTTT	CASSLGGTGMNTEAFF
NA	NA	TRBV9	TRBJ2-1	TGTGCCAGCAGCAAAACAACCCGGTCCCTGACCTACAATGAGCAGTTCTTC	CASSKTTRSLTYNEQFF
NA	NA	TRBV13	TRBJ1-1	TGTGCCAGCAGCTCAGAAGGGTGGGGGGGAATGAACACTGAAGCTTTCTTT	CASSSEGWGGMNTEAFF
NA	NA	TRBV4-1	TRBJ1-1	TGCGCCAGCAGCCAAGACTTTAAGAGGTACACTGAAGCTTTCTTT	CASSQDFKRYTEAFF
NA	NA	TRBV28	TRBJ1-6	TGTGCCAGCAGCCGTACAGGGTTGGGGGATAATTCACCCCTCCACTTT	CASSRTGLGDNSPLHF
NA	NA	TRBV7-9	TRBJ2-7	TGTGCCAGCAGCCTCGATATGGCCTACGAGCAGTACTTC	CASSLDMAYEQYF
NA	NA	TRBV27	TRBJ2-1	TGTGCCAGCAGTACGTTGTCGCGTCTCGATGAGCAGTTCTTC	CASSTLSRLDEQFF
TRBD2	NA	TRBV9	TRBJ2-7	TGTGCCAGCAGCGTAGGCGCTAGCGGGACCTACGAGCAGTACTTC	CASSVGASGTYEQYF